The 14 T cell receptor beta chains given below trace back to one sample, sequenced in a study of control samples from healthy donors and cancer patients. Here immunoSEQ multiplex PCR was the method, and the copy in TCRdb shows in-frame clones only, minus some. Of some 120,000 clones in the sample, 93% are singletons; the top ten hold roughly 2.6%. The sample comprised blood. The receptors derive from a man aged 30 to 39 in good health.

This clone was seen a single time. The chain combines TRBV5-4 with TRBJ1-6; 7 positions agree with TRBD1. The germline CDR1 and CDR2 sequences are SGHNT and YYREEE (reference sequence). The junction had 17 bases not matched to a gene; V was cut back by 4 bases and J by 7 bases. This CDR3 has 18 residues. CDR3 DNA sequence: TGTGCCAGCAGCCCCGGGATTGTGACAGGGCTAAAAAATTCACCCCTCCACTTT. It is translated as CASSPGIVTGLKNSPLHF.

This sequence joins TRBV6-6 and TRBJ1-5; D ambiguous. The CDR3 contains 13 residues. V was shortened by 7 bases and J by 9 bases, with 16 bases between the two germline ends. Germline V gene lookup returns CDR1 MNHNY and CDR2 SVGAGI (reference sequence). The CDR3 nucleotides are TGTGCCAGCACCCCGGCGGTCCTGGGGCCCCAGCATTTT. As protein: CASTPAVLGPQHF.

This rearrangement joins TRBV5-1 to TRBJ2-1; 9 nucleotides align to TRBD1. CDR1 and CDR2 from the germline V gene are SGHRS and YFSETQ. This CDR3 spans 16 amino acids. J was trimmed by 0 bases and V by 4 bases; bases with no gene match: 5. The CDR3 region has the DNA TGCGCCAGCAGCAGCGGGACAGGGCTCTCCTACAATGAGCAGTTCTTC. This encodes CASSSGTGLSYNEQFF.

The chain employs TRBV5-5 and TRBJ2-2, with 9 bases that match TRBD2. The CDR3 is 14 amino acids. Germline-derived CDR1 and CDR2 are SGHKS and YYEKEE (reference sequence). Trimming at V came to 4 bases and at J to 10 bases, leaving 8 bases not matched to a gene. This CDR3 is CASSLQSSGVELFF. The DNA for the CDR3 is TGTGCCAGCAGCCTACAATCTAGCGGGGTGGAGCTGTTTTTT.

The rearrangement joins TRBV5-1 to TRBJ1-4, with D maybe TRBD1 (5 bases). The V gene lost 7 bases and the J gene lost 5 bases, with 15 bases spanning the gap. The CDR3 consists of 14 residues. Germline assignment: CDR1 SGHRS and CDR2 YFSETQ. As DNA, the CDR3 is TGCGCCAGCCGCGGCGGGACGGCGAATGAAAAACTGTTTTTT. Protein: CASRGGTANEKLFF.

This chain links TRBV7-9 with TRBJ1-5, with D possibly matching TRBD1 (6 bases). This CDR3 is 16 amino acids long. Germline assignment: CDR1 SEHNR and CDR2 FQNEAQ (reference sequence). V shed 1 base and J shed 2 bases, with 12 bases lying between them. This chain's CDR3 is CASSLDRVGGNQPQHF. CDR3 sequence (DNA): TGTGCCAGCAGCTTAGACAGGGTCGGCGGCAATCAGCCCCAGCATTTT.

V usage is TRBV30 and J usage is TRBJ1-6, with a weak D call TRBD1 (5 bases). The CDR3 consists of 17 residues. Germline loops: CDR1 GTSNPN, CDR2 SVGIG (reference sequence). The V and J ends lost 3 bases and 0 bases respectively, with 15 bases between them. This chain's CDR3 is CAWRPRDGSSYNSPLHF. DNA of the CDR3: TGTGCCTGGAGACCCCGGGACGGTAGCTCCTATAATTCACCCCTCCACTTT.

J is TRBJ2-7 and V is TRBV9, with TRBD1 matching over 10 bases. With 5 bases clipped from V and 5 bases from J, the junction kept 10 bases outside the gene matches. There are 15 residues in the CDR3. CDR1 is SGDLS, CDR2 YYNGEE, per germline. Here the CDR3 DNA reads TGTGCCAGCAGTCGACAGGACAGGGGGATCGACGAGCAGTACTTC. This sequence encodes CASSRQDRGIDEQYF. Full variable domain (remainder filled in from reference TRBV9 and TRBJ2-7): DSGVTQTPKHLITATGQRVTLRCSPRSGDLSVYWYQQSLDQGLQFLIQYYNGEERAKGNILERFSAQQFPDLHSELNLSSLELGDSALYFCASSRQDRGIDEQYFGPGTRLTVT.

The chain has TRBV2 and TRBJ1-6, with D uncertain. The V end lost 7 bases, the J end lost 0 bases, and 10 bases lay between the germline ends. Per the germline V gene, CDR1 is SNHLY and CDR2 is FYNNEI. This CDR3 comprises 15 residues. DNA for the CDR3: TGTGCCAGCAAGGCCGCTGACTCCTATAATTCACCCCTCCACTTT. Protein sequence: CASKAADSYNSPLHF.

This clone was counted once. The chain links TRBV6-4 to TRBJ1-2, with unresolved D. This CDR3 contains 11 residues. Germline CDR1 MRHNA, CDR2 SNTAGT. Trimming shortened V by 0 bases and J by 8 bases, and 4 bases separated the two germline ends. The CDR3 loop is CASSDSSGYTF. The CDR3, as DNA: TGTGCCAGCAGTGACTCGTCCGGCTACACCTTC.

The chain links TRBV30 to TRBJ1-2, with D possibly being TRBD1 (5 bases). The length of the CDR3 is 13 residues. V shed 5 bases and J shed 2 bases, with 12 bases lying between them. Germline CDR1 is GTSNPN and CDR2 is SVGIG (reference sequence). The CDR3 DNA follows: TGTGCCTGGCGAGCGGGGGGAAACTATGGCTACACCTTC. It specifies CAWRAGGNYGYTF.

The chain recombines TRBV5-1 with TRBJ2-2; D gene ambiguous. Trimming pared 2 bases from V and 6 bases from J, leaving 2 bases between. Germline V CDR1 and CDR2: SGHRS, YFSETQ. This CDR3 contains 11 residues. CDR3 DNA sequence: TGCGCCAGCAGCTTTGCCGGGGAGCTGTTTTTT. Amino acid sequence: CASSFAGELFF.

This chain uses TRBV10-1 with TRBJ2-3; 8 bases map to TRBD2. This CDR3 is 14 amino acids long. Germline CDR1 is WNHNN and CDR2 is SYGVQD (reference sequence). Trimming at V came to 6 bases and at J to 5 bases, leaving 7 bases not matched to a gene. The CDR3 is CASSPAGGQDTQYF. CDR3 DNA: TGCGCCAGCAGCCCCGCGGGGGGTCAAGATACGCAGTATTTT.

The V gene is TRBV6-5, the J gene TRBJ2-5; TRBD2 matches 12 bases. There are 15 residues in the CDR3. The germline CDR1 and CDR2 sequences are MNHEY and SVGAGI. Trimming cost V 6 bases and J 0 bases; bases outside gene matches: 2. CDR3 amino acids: CASSRLAGDQETQYF. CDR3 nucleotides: TGTGCCAGCAGCCGACTAGCGGGGGACCAAGAGACCCAGTACTTC.